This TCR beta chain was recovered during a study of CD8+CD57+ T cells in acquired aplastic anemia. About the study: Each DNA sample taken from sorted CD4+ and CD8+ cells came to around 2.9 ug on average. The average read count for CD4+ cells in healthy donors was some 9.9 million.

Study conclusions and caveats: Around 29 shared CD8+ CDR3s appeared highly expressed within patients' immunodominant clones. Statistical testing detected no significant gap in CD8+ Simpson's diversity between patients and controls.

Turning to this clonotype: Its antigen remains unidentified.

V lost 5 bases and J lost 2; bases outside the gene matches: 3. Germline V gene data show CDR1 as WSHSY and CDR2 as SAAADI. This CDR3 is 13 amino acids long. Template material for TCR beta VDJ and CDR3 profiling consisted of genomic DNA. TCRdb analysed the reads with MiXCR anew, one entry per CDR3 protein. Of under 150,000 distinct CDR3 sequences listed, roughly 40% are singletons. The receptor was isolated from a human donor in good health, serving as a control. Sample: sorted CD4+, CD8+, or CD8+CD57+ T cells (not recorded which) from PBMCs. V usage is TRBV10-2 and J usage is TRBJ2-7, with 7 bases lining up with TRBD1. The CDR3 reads CASSTGQTYEQYF. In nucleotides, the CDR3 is TGCGCCAGCAGTACGGGACAGACCTACGAGCAGTACTTC.